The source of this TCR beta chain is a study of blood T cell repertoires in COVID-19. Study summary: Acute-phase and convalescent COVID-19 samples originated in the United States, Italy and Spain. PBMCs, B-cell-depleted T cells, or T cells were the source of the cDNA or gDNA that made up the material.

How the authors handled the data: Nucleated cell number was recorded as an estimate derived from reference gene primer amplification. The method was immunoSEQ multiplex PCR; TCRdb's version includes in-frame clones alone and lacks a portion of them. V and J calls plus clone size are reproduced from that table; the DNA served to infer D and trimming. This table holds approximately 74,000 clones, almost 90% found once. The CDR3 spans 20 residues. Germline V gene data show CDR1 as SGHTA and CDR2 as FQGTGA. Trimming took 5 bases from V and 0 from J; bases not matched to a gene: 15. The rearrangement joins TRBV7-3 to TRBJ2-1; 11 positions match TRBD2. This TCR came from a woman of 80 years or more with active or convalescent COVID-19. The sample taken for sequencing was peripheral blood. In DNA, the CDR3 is TGTGCCAGCAGCACCTTCCCTAGCGGGAGGACGTCGAGCTCCTACAATGAGCAGTTCTTC. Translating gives CASSTFPSGRTSSSYNEQFF.